This passage covers 25 T cell receptor beta chains from one sample sequenced in a study of cytomegalovirus exposure and HLA in healthy donors. PCR was performed using 60 Vbeta and 13 Jbeta primers. Measured with immunoSEQ multiplex PCR; TCRdb has only the in-frame clones, and not every one. The data hold about 250,000 clones, with 65% to 85% observed a single time. Sequenced sample: PBMCs. The receptor source for this set is a female donor in good health and CMV-seronegative.

A remark on this clone: The junction departs from germline at one end; a sequencing error may be responsible. V and J are TRBV7-7 and TRBJ2-1; the D gene is possibly TRBD1 (8 bases). The CDR3 covers 17 residues. In germline, CDR1 is SSHAT, CDR2 FNYEAQ (reference sequence). The chain's CDR3 is CASSLVTGEGADNEQFF. The CDR3 DNA follows: TGTGCTAGCAGCTTGGTGACAGGGGAGGGAGCGGACAATGAGCAGTTCTTC.

The chain recombines TRBV6-1 with TRBJ2-1; no reliable D call. V lost 0 bases, J lost 1 base, and 10 bases lay in between. This CDR3 has 16 amino acids. Germline-derived CDR1 and CDR2 are MNHNS and SASEGT. CDR3 residues: CASSEAEVASYNEQFF. The CDR3 bases are TGTGCCAGCAGTGAAGCCGAGGTAGCATCCTACAATGAGCAGTTCTTC.

The CDR3 loop reads CASSLWSGTDTQYF. CDR3 coding DNA: TGTGCCAGCAGCTTGTGGTCAGGGACAGATACGCAGTATTTT. The chain combines TRBV5-8 with TRBJ2-3; TRBD1 is a possible D gene (5 bases). Per germline, CDR1 SGHTS and CDR2 YDEGEE. This CDR3 has 14 amino acids. Between the trimmed V and J ends, which lost 1 base and 3 bases, there was a span of 9 bases.

The DNA for the CDR3 is TGTGCCAGCAGCTTAGATCCCAGGACTGAAGCTTTCTTT. Translating gives CASSLDPRTEAFF. V is TRBV11-2 and J is TRBJ1-1; the D is unclear. The ends were cut back, 0 bases at V and 5 bases at J, with 7 bases in the middle. Per germline, CDR1 SGHAT and CDR2 FQNNGV. The CDR3 spans 13 residues.

The rearrangement uses TRBV5-1 and TRBJ2-1; 7 nucleotides agree with TRBD2. Germline trimming cut 5 bases from V and 6 bases from J; bases unmatched to any gene: 8. The CDR3 spans 14 residues. Germline CDR1 reads SGHRS; CDR2 reads YFSETQ. The CDR3 spells CASRHGLVSNEQFF. CDR3 nucleotide sequence: TGCGCCAGCAGGCATGGACTAGTCAGCAATGAGCAGTTCTTC.

The chain uses TRBV7-2 and TRBJ1-3; D is possibly TRBD1 (6 bases). Trimming took 1 base from V and 3 from J, leaving 13 bases between them. The CDR3 sequence is 16 residues long. Germline V CDR1 and CDR2: SGHTA, FQGNSA. CDR3 nucleotide sequence: TGTGCCAGCAGCTTAGAACAGGGAAGCGTTGGAAACACCATATATTTT. Protein: CASSLEQGSVGNTIYF.

This chain uses TRBV4-1 with TRBJ1-1; tentatively, D is TRBD1 (6 bases). Germline lookup yields CDR1 MGHRA and CDR2 YSYEKL. This CDR3 contains 19 residues. V was cut by 3 bases and J by 0 bases, with 23 bases left in between. As DNA, the CDR3 is TGCGCCAGCAGCCATAAGGGGGGGCGGCAGGCGGTCATGAACACTGAAGCTTTCTTT. This sequence encodes CASSHKGGRQAVMNTEAFF.

Here the CDR3 reads CASSQGLLAASYEQYF. Here the CDR3 DNA reads TGTGCCAGCAGCCAAGGTTTACTCGCTGCTTCCTACGAGCAGTACTTC. The chain employs TRBV4-2 and TRBJ2-7; the D is unclear. From germline, CDR1 is LGHNA and CDR2 YNFKEQ. CDR3 size: 16 residues. V lost 1 base and J lost 1, with 14 bases in between.

The chain combines TRBV4-2 with TRBJ2-1; possible D gene TRBD1, 7 bases. The CDR3 is made up of 16 amino acids. The V gene's germline CDR1 is LGHNA and CDR2 YNFKEQ. Deletions cut 0 bases from V and 6 bases from J, with 15 bases between. The CDR3 coding sequence is TGTGCCAGCAGCCAAGATCTGGCAGGGGGAGGCAATGAGCAGTTCTTC. Encoded protein: CASSQDLAGGGNEQFF.

Worth noting for this clone: At one end the junction does not follow the germline gene, possibly because of a read error. J is TRBJ1-5 and V is TRBV7-9; D not certain. The CDR3 is 13 amino acids. The V gene's germline CDR1 is SEHNR and CDR2 FQNEAQ (reference sequence). The CDR3 DNA follows: TGTGCCACGACCCCGTTCGATGATCAGGCCCAGCATTTT. As protein: CATTPFDDQAQHF.

The chain employs TRBV15 and TRBJ1-2, with 7 bases that match TRBD1. Germline assignment: CDR1 LNHNV and CDR2 YYDKDF (reference sequence). V lost 3 bases and J lost 5; bases outside the gene matches: 6. The CDR3 covers 14 residues. CDR3 DNA sequence: TGTGCCACCAGCAGGGACAGGACGGGGTATGGCTACACCTTC. It is translated as CATSRDRTGYGYTF.

A note on this clone: At one end, the junction sequence differs from germline, possibly due to a read error. V gene TRBV7-9 combines with J gene TRBJ2-1; 11 nucleotides match TRBD1. This CDR3 has 15 amino acids. The V gene's germline CDR1 is SEHNR and CDR2 FQNEAQ (reference sequence). The CDR3 reads CSSSLGQGAGNEQFF. CDR3 nucleotides: TGTTCCAGCAGCTTAGGACAGGGGGCAGGGAATGAGCAGTTCTTC.

The chain joins TRBV27 to TRBJ2-7; 9 bases align to TRBD1. Germline loops: CDR1 MNHEY, CDR2 SMNVEV (reference sequence). CDR3 length equals 16 residues. The J segment lost 0 bases and the V segment lost 5 bases, leaving 8 bases of the junction unmatched. The CDR3 loop is CASSETGGLDSYEQYF. DNA of the CDR3: TGTGCCAGCAGTGAGACAGGGGGATTGGACTCCTACGAGCAGTACTTC.

V is TRBV18 and J is TRBJ2-6, with TRBD1 identical over 8 bases. The germline gives CDR1 KGHSH, CDR2 LQKENI. The CDR3 contains 17 residues. V trimming: 3 bases; J trimming: 3 bases; junction bases outside the gene matches: 7. The CDR3 here is CASSPGQGAVGANVLTF. CDR3 nucleotides: TGTGCCAGCTCACCCGGGCAGGGGGCGGTTGGGGCCAACGTCCTGACTTTC.

DNA for the CDR3: TGCAGCGTCTCGACAGGTTACGAGCAGTACTTC. Translation gives CSVSTGYEQYF. The V gene is TRBV29-1, the J gene TRBJ2-7; perhaps TRBD1 as D (6 bases). This CDR3 spans 11 amino acids. Germline V gives CDR1 SQVTM, CDR2 ANQGSEA. V shed 6 bases and J shed 4 bases, with 10 bases lying between them.

The chain employs TRBV7-8 and TRBJ2-1, with 10 bases lining up with TRBD2. The CDR3 has 16 residues. V lost 5 bases and J lost 6; bases outside the gene matches: 10. Germline V gene data show CDR1 as SGHVS and CDR2 as FQNEAQ. DNA for the CDR3: TGTGCCAGCAGCGGATCCCGAGCGGGGGGGGGCAATGAGCAGTTCTTC. Its translation is CASSGSRAGGGNEQFF.

The chain uses TRBV7-8 and TRBJ2-1, with a tentative D call TRBD2 (5 bases). Germline V gives CDR1 SGHVS, CDR2 FQNEAQ. The length of the CDR3 is 15 residues. V shed 1 base and J shed 10 bases, with 17 bases lying between them. Here the CDR3 reads CASSLVVGAAGEQFF. CDR3 coding DNA: TGTGCCAGCAGCTTAGTGGTGGGAGCCGCGGGCGAGCAGTTCTTC. Looking up the rest from reference TRBV7-8 and TRBJ2-1 gives the full variable domain: GAGVSQSPRYKVAKRGQDVALRCDPISGHVSLFWYQQALGQGPEFLTYFQNEAQLDKSGLPSDRFFAERPEGSVSTLKIQRTQQEDSAVYLCASSLVVGAAGEQFFGPGTRLTVL.

The rearrangement joins TRBV7-9 to TRBJ1-1, with TRBD1 matching 12 bases. V lost 3 bases and J lost 8; bases outside the gene matches: 7. Germline V gene lookup returns CDR1 SEHNR and CDR2 FQNEAQ (reference sequence). The CDR3 sequence is 15 residues long. CDR3 bases: TGTGCCAGCAGCTTTACCGGGACAGGGGGCGACGAAGCTTTCTTT. Its protein is CASSFTGTGGDEAFF.

V is TRBV5-1 and J is TRBJ2-1; 7 bases are a match to TRBD2. CDR1 SGHRS and CDR2 YFSETQ come from the germline V gene. This CDR3 has 17 residues. With 6 bases clipped from V and 0 bases from J, the junction kept 12 bases outside the gene matches. The CDR3 sequence is CASTELPGGSSYNEQFF. The CDR3 nucleotides read TGCGCCAGCACCGAATTACCGGGAGGCTCCTCCTACAATGAGCAGTTCTTC. Filled out from reference TRBV5-1 and TRBJ2-1, the complete variable domain reads KAGVTQTPRYLIKTRGQQVTLSCSPISGHRSVSWYQQTPGQGLQFLFEYFSETQRNKGNFPGRFSGRQFSNSRSEMNVSTLELGDSALYLCASTELPGGSSYNEQFFGPGTRLTVL.

The J gene is TRBJ2-3, the V gene TRBV10-3; 7 bases fit TRBD2. Trimming took 2 bases from V and 4 from J; bases not matched to a gene: 6. The CDR3 consists of 15 residues. Germline CDR1 and CDR2: ENHRY and SYGVKD. For the CDR3, the DNA is TGTGCCATCAGTGAGACGGGGAGGGACGCAGATACGCAGTATTTT. Its protein product is CAISETGRDADTQYF.

The chain joins TRBV29-1 to TRBJ2-1; 7 bases fit TRBD2. Trimming cost V 7 bases and J 4 bases; bases outside gene matches: 10. CDR3 length equals 14 residues. Germline CDR1 SQVTM, CDR2 ANQGSEA. The CDR3 bases are TGCAGCGGGATGCGACTAGCAGGGTACAATGAGCAGTTCTTC. It encodes CSGMRLAGYNEQFF.

The CDR3 sequence: CASSETGGRGYTF. The CDR3 region has the DNA TGTGCCAGCAGCGAGACAGGGGGGAGGGGCTACACCTTC. This rearrangement joins TRBV9 to TRBJ1-2, with 9 bases fitting TRBD1. V lost 3 bases, J lost 8 bases, and 5 bases stayed unmatched. Germline values: CDR1 SGDLS, CDR2 YYNGEE. The CDR3 runs to 13 residues.

V and J are TRBV28 and TRBJ2-1; 9 nucleotides align to TRBD2. J gave up 10 bases and V 6 bases, and 10 bases lay outside the gene matches. Per germline, CDR1 MDHEN and CDR2 SYDVKM. CDR3 size: 14 residues. CDR3 sequence reads: CASSWGLAVGEQFF. CDR3 in DNA: TGTGCCAGCAGCTGGGGACTAGCAGTGGGGGAGCAGTTCTTC.

This rearrangement joins TRBV4-2 to TRBJ1-5; no reliable D call. V was trimmed by 0 bases and J by 2 bases, leaving 8 bases between them. Germline CDR1 reads LGHNA; CDR2 reads YNFKEQ. This CDR3 comprises 15 residues. CDR3 in amino acids: CASSQEHLGNQPQHF. CDR3 bases: TGTGCCAGCAGCCAAGAACATCTAGGCAATCAGCCCCAGCATTTT.

This clone was detected once. V and J are TRBV5-6 and TRBJ2-5; D is possibly TRBD2 (6 bases). Trimming pared 3 bases from V and 4 bases from J, leaving 16 bases between. The CDR3 has 15 amino acids. Germline V gene data show CDR1 as SGHDT and CDR2 as YYEEEE. This CDR3 is CASSSIALGGETQYF. The DNA for the CDR3 is TGTGCCAGCAGCTCGATAGCTCTGGGGGGAGAGACCCAGTACTTC.